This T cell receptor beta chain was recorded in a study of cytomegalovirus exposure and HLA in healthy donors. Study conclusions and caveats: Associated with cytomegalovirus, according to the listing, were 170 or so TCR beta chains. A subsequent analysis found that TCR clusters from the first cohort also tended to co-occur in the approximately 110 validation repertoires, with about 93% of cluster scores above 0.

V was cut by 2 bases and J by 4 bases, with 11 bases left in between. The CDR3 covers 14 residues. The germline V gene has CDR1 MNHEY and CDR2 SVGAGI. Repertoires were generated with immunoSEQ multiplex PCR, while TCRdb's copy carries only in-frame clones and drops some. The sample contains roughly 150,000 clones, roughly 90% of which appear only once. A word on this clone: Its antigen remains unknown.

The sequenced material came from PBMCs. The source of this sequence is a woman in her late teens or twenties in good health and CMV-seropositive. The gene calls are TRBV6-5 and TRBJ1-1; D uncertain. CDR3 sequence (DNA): TGTGCCAGCAGTTACAACGGCCGGAGCACTGAAGCTTTCTTT. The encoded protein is CASSYNGRSTEAFF.